This TCR beta chain stems from a study of early T cells in non-severe SARS-CoV-2 infection. Study-wide context: Bulk RNA isolated from unsorted whole blood underwent sequencing; chains were not paired.

V was clipped by 2 bases and J by 1 base; unmatched bases: 8. The germline V gene has CDR1 DFQATT and CDR2 SNEGSKA (reference sequence). The length of the CDR3 is 17 residues. TCRdb ran MiXCR on the 5' RACE reads and lists one entry per CDR3 protein. The repertoire holds some 85,000 distinct CDR3 sequences, with 12% to 15% as singletons. The sequenced sample was whole blood. The origin of this receptor is an adult who was a healthcare worker with PCR-confirmed SARS-CoV-2 infection or an uninfected control (not recorded which). The rearrangement links TRBV20-1 to TRBJ2-3; 11 nucleotides align to TRBD2. CDR3 in amino acids: CSARTSGGFLGTDTQYF. The CDR3, as DNA: TGCAGTGCTAGAACTAGCGGGGGCTTCCTGGGCACAGATACGCAGTATTTT.